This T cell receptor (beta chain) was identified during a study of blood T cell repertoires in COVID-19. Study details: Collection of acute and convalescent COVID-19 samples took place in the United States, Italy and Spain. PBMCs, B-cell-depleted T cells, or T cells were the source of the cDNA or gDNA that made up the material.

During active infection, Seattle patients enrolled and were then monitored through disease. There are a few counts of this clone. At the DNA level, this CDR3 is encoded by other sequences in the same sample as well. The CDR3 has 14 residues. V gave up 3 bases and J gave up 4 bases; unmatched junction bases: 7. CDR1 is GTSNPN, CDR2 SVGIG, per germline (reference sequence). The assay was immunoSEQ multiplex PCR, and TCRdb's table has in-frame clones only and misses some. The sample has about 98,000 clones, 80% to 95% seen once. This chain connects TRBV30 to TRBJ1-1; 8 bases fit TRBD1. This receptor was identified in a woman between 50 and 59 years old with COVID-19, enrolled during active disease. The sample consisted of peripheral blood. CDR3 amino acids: CAWSGDRGGTEAFF. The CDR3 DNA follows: TGTGCCTGGAGCGGTGACAGGGGTGGCACTGAAGCTTTCTTT.